This is a list of T cell receptor beta chains from one sample in a study of blood T cell repertoires in COVID-19. Assay used: immunoSEQ multiplex PCR; TCRdb lists only in-frame clones, some missing. The sample lists about 200,000 clones, roughly 86% occurring once. Sequencing was carried out using PBMCs or T cells enriched from blood (not recorded which). The source is a woman aged 40 to 50 in a cohort exposed to, infected with or recovered from COVID-19 (not recorded which). Both conserved end residues are part of each CDR3. Each record gives: D gene, J gene, clone size, V gene, CDR3 DNA, CDR3 protein. The D gene is left open where the match is weak. Part of the rows lack a size; the others show once, few, many or a class for expanded clones.

>-|TRBJ2-2|-|TRBV27
TGTGCCAGCAGTTTAGGCAGGGCCTTCACCGGGGAGCTGTTTTTT
CASSLGRAFTGELFF
>-|TRBJ1-1|-|TRBV30
TGTGCCTGGAATGAGGACAGAGCGAACACTGAAGCTTTCTTT
CAWNEDRANTEAFF
>TRBD1|TRBJ2-7|few|TRBV4-1
TGCGCCAGCAGCCAAGATCCCCCAGGGGGCGCGGGCGAGCAGTACTTC
CASSQDPPGGAGEQYF
>-|TRBJ2-1|-|TRBV18
TGTGCCAGCTCACCCCTCCGGGGGTCGGGCAATGAGCAGTTCTTC
CASSPLRGSGNEQFF
>-|TRBJ1-5|-|TRBV19
TGTGCCAGTAGTATAATTGCGGGACCTCAGCCCCAGCATTTT
CASSIIAGPQPQHF
>-|TRBJ1-4|-|TRBV28
TGTGCCAGCAGTAGGAGGGTCACCAAGAGCGAAAAACTGTTTTTT
CASSRRVTKSEKLFF
>-|TRBJ1-4|few|TRBV14
TGTGCCAGCAGCCAACAGGGTTCGCGTGAAAAACTGTTTTTT
CASSQQGSREKLFF
>-|TRBJ1-3|-|TRBV4-2
TGTGCCAGCAGCCAAGGGGAGGGTATAGACACCATATATTTT
CASSQGEGIDTIYF
>TRBD1|TRBJ2-5|-|TRBV5-4
TGTGCCAGCAGCTTGGGGGGACAGCAAGAGACCCAGTACTTC
CASSLGGQQETQYF
>-|TRBJ2-7|-|TRBV20-1
TGCAGTGCTAGTAAAGGGGCCGCGACCTACGAGCAGTACTTC
CSASKGAATYEQYF
>-|TRBJ1-5|few|TRBV16
TGTGCCAGCAGCCAATACTTAAATCAGCCCCAGCATTTT
CASSQYLNQPQHF
>-|TRBJ2-5|-|TRBV19
TGTGCCAGTAGTACCTCGACAGTCCAAGAGACCCAGTACTTC
CASSTSTVQETQYF
>-|TRBJ2-1|-|TRBV6-5
TGTGCCAGCAGTTACTCCGGTAGTAATGAGCAGTTCTTC
CASSYSGSNEQFF
>-|TRBJ2-3|-|TRBV10-1
TGCGCCAGCAGTGAGTTTGAGACTAGCACAGATACGCAGTATTTT
CASSEFETSTDTQYF
>TRBD1|TRBJ2-5|-|TRBV30
TGTGCCTCCTACTCCCCCGGCAGGGGGCCAGAGACCCAGTACTTC
CASYSPGRGPETQYF
>-|TRBJ2-3|-|TRBV19
TGTGCCAGTAGTATAGTGGCAGGGGGGACAGATACGCAGTATTTT
CASSIVAGGTDTQYF
>TRBD1|TRBJ1-1|-|TRBV2
TGTGCCAGCAGTGAAGCGCTTGGGACAGGGGACGCTGAAGCTTTCTTT
CASSEALGTGDAEAFF
>TRBD1|TRBJ1-4|-|TRBV19
TGTGCCAGTAGTATAGAACAGGGGCGGAATGAAAAACTGTTTTTT
CASSIEQGRNEKLFF
>-|TRBJ1-1|-|TRBV6-5
TGTGCCGTTTCTCAGGGGACTGAAGCTTTCTTT
CAVSQGTEAFF
>-|TRBJ1-1|-|TRBV6-6
TGTGCCAGCAGCCCTATGAACACTGAAGCTTTCTTT
CASSPMNTEAFF
>-|TRBJ1-2|-|TRBV12-3/TRBV12-4
TGTGCCAGCAGTTTGGGCCTTAACTATGGCTACACCTTC
CASSLGLNYGYTF
>TRBD1|TRBJ2-3|-|TRBV7-9
TGTGCCAGCAGCCCACGAGGTACGACAGGGGGTAGAGATACGCAGTATTTT
CASSPRGTTGGRDTQYF
>-|TRBJ2-3|-|TRBV4-2
TGTGCCAGCAGCCAAGCTCCGACCCAGGGTGGCACAGATACGCAGTATTTT
CASSQAPTQGGTDTQYF
>TRBD2|TRBJ2-7|-|TRBV28
TGTGCCAGCAGTCCCTCGCTAGCGGCCCCCTACGAGCAGTACTTC
CASSPSLAAPYEQYF
>TRBD2|TRBJ2-7|-|TRBV4-1
TGCGCCAGCAGCCAAGATACGGGGGGACTTTTATACGAGCAGTACTTC
CASSQDTGGLLYEQYF
>-|TRBJ1-6|many|TRBV28
TGTGCCAGCACTCCTCCACGGGGACCCCTCCACTTT
CASTPPRGPLHF
>TRBD2|TRBJ2-7|-|TRBV9
TGTGCCAGCAGCGTAGACCCTAGCGGGAGCGAGCAGTACTTC
CASSVDPSGSEQYF
>-|TRBJ2-5|-|TRBV5-1
TGCGCCAGCTCGGGACTTGGGCAAGAGACCCAGTACTTC
CASSGLGQETQYF
>TRBD1|TRBJ1-1|-|TRBV5-1
TGCGCCAGCAGCTTGGCAGGGGGCCGAGGAAGGAACACTGAAGCTTTCTTT
CASSLAGGRGRNTEAFF
>TRBD1|TRBJ1-1|-|TRBV14
TGTGCCGGCAGCCTGACCCGGACAGGCGGTACTGCTTTCTTT
CAGSLTRTGGTAFF
>-|TRBJ2-7|-|TRBV10-3
TGTGCCATCAGTGACTCAGACAGAGCCTACGAGCAGTACTTC
CAISDSDRAYEQYF
>-|TRBJ2-2|-|TRBV5-1
TGCGCCAGCGGCCCCACCGGGGAGCTGTTTTTT
CASGPTGELFF
>-|TRBJ1-6|-|TRBV13
TGTGCCAGCAGCAGAAATTCCGGGTTGTTAAATTCACCCCTCCACTTT
CASSRNSGLLNSPLHF
>TRBD1|TRBJ1-2|-|TRBV11-2
TGTGCCAGCAGCTTTGGGACAGTCTATGGCTACACCTTC
CASSFGTVYGYTF
>TRBD2|TRBJ2-3|-|TRBV11-2
TGTGCCAGCAGTCTTAGCGGGGACACAGATACGCAGTATTTT
CASSLSGDTDTQYF
>-|TRBJ1-6|-|TRBV5-6
TGTGCCAGCAAGGACACTTATAATTCACCCCTCCACTTT
CASKDTYNSPLHF
>-|TRBJ2-5|-|TRBV24-1
TGTGCCACCAGTTCCTCGGGGGAAGGAGAGACCCAGTACTTC
CATSSSGEGETQYF
>-|TRBJ1-2|few|TRBV7-2
TGTGCCAGCAGCTTGGAAGGGGCAGGGGCTGGCTACACCTTC
CASSLEGAGAGYTF
>TRBD2|TRBJ2-3|once|TRBV5-1
TGCGCCAGCAGCTTGGCCGGCGGGGGGCTCACAGATACGCAGTATTTT
CASSLAGGGLTDTQYF
>-|TRBJ1-6|-|TRBV11-2
TGTGCCAGCAACTCGCAGGGTATAGTGGGGAATTCACCCCTCCACTTT
CASNSQGIVGNSPLHF
>TRBD2|TRBJ2-5|-|TRBV2
TGTGCCAGCAGGAGGGAGGGGAGGACCCAAGAGACCCAGTACTTC
CASRREGRTQETQYF
>TRBD2|TRBJ2-3|-|TRBV18
TGTGCCAGCTCACCCGAATCCGCGGGAGGGACGGATCCCAATACGCAGTATTTT
CASSPESAGGTDPNTQYF
>TRBD1|TRBJ1-3|once|TRBV27
TGTGCCAGCAGTAGGGACAGGGGCCCTAGCTCTGGAAACACCATATATTTT
CASSRDRGPSSGNTIYF